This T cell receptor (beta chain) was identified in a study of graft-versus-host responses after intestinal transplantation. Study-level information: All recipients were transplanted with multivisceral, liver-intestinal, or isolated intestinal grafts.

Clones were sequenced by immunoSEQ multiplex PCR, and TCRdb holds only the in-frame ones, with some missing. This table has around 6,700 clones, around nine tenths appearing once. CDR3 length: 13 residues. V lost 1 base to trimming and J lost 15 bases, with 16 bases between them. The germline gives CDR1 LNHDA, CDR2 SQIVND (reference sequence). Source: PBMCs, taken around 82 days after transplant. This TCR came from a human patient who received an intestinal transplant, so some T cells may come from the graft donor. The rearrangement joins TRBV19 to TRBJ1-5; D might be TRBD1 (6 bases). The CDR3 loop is CASSIGQDRSMHF. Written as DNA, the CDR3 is TGTGCCAGTAGTATAGGACAGGACCGGTCGATGCATTTT.